The present T cell receptor beta chain was sequenced within a study of shared clonotypes between healthy human individuals. Study outcomes and limitations: Naive CD4 clonotypes overlapped across a handful of donors at roughly 5%.

As defined, naive CD8 cells were CD45RO-negative and positively selected for CCR7, with terminally differentiated effector memory CD45RA+ cells excluded. Concerning this clone: Its antigen remains unidentified.

Sequencing was performed with immunoSEQ multiplex PCR; in TCRdb, only in-frame clones are kept and a portion is missing. The data hold more than 500,000 clones, with around 96% observed a single time. The length of the CDR3 is 14 residues. Trimming took 3 bases from V and 3 from J; bases not matched to a gene: 3. Per germline, CDR1 SGHVS and CDR2 FNYEAQ. The TCR was taken from a young woman in good health. The rearrangement joins TRBV7-6 to TRBJ2-7, with 9 bases matching TRBD1. The specimen was naive CD8+ T cells sorted from blood. CDR3 residues: CASSFRDRVYEQYF. The CDR3 DNA is TGTGCCAGCAGCTTCCGGGACAGGGTCTACGAGCAGTACTTC.